These 5 T cell receptor beta chains share one sample of origin, sequenced in a study of T cells in Graves' hyperthyroidism and ophthalmopathy. It was RNA transcripts that yielded the amplified TCR beta CDR3 regions. Using the HTBI primer set, a first-round RT-PCR was run on the TCR CDR3. Via MiXCR, TCRdb re-called the multiplex PCR reads, giving one row per CDR3 protein. The sample records about 500,000 distinct CDR3 sequences, about a sixth being singletons. Sequencing was carried out using blood. These receptors all come from a woman aged 18-29 years with Graves' ophthalmopathy.

This sequence joins TRBV7-3 and TRBJ1-6; TRBD1 matches 7 bases. This CDR3 is 14 amino acids long. The germline gives CDR1 SGHTA, CDR2 FQGTGA. V shed 4 bases and J 7 bases; nucleotides not matched to a gene: 4. For the CDR3, the DNA is TGTGCCAGCAGCTCCTCAGGGGGAAATTCACCCCTCCACTTT. Encoded protein: CASSSSGGNSPLHF.

This clonotype was seen only a few times. This chain connects TRBV6-5 to TRBJ1-1; D call uncertain. V was cut by 2 bases and J by 11 bases, with 9 bases left in between. Germline lookup yields CDR1 MNHEY and CDR2 SVGAGI. This CDR3 spans 11 amino acids. The CDR3 protein is CASSYGQAAFF. CDR3 nucleotide sequence: TGTGCCAGCAGTTACGGGCAGGCGGCTTTCTTT.

The chain recombines TRBV28 with TRBJ1-3; D is possibly TRBD1 (5 bases). V lost 2 bases and J 4 bases, leaving 12 bases between the germline ends. The CDR3 has 15 residues. The germline V gene encodes CDR1 MDHEN and CDR2 SYDVKM. As DNA, the CDR3 is TGTGCCAGCAGTTTAGGGGGAGGGAACGGAAACACCATATATTTT. Translation gives CASSLGGGNGNTIYF.

Ten or more counts support this clonotype. The genes are TRBV6-2 or TRBV6-3 and TRBJ2-5; 8 bases line up with TRBD2. Germline V CDR1 and CDR2: MNHEY, SVGEGT. The ends lost 0 bases at V and 4 bases at J; junction bases unmatched: 7. This CDR3 region has 16 residues. The CDR3 here is CASSYSGPSGGETQYF. DNA for the CDR3: TGTGCCAGCAGTTACTCAGGGCCGAGCGGGGGAGAGACCCAGTACTTC.

This clonotype was picked up many times. This chain links TRBV11-2 with TRBJ2-1, with 9 bases that match TRBD2. The CDR3 extends over 15 amino acids. The ends lost 4 bases at V and 10 bases at J; junction bases unmatched: 11. Germline V CDR1 and CDR2: SGHAT, FQNNGV. In DNA form, the CDR3 reads TGTGCCAGCAGCTCATCACCGGGACTAGCTTCCGAGCAGTTCTTC. The encoded protein is CASSSSPGLASEQFF.